This T cell receptor (beta chain) was observed in a study of OX40 agonist ivuxolimab in advanced cancers. Study-wide results and caveats: Those patients achieving a partial response at 0.1-3.0 mg/kg showed among the lowest clonal expansion.

Worth noting for this clone: Its antigen remains unknown.

Measured with immunoSEQ multiplex PCR; TCRdb has only the in-frame clones, and not every one. The sample records approximately 41,000 clones, more than 75% being singletons. The material was CD4+ or CD8+ T cells sorted from blood, obtained in a trial of the OX40 agonist ivuxolimab. The sequence derives from an adult with an advanced solid tumor such as melanoma, head and neck, liver or kidney cancer.

The CDR3 DNA sequence: TGTGCCAGCAGTTACTCGACCAGCTATGGCTACACCTTC. Protein sequence: CASSYSTSYGYTF. The V gene is TRBV6-5, the J gene TRBJ1-2, with D hard to call. The germline CDR1 and CDR2 sequences are MNHEY and SVGAGI. This CDR3 has 13 amino acids. Trimming took 0 bases from V and 4 from J, leaving 6 bases between them.